These T cell receptor beta chains were read from a single sample in a study of T cells in Graves' hyperthyroidism and ophthalmopathy. TCRdb reprocessed the multiplex PCR reads with MiXCR, giving one entry per CDR3 protein. The top ten hold about 26% of the sample, which has about 520,000 distinct CDR3 sequences, around 21% seen once. The sample consisted of blood. The receptors stem from a man younger than 35 with Graves' hyperthyroidism. The conserved cysteine and the conserved F or W are not part of the CDR3 here.

v_gene | CDR3aa
TRBV27 | ASSWGQAGAQH
TRBV6-1 | ASSEPDSYINYGYT
TRBV2 | ASSEEVLAGELF
TRBV24-1 | ATSDWGLAGVEGETQY
TRBV7-8 | ASSPLLTGGSYEQY
TRBV28 | ASSSGTGPTKQY
TRBV6-1 | ASSEAVGVASYTGELF
TRBV11-2 | ASSTSSGRTETQY
TRBV12-3/TRBV12-4 | ASSQTVAGGPETQY
TRBV12-3/TRBV12-4 | ASSPPGQGNQPQH